The 18 T cell receptor beta chains below all came from one sample that was sequenced in a study of blood T cell repertoires in COVID-19. Generated by immunoSEQ multiplex PCR, the TCRdb table keeps only in-frame clones and is missing some. The sample yields a few hundred thousand clones, 70% to 90% seen once. Material for sequencing was PBMCs or T cells enriched from blood (not recorded which). These receptors originate from a man between 35 and 55 years old who had recovered from COVID-19.

V is TRBV12-3 or TRBV12-4 and J is TRBJ1-2; 7 nucleotides align to TRBD1. V gave up 8 bases and J gave up 4 bases; unmatched junction bases: 7. This CDR3 is built from 13 residues. Here the CDR3 DNA reads TGTGCCAGCCGAGGGACAGCTGGCTATGGCTACACCTTC. This sequence encodes CASRGTAGYGYTF.

The chain employs TRBV11-2 and TRBJ2-7, with TRBD1 as a possible D gene (7 bases). Germline CDR1 SGHAT, CDR2 FQNNGV. V was trimmed by 7 bases and J by 4 bases, leaving 23 bases between them. The CDR3 totals 16 residues. The CDR3 coding sequence is TGTGCCAGCACCCGCCCGTCAGGGGGGAACGCATACGAGCAGTACTTC. Translation gives CASTRPSGGNAYEQYF.

J is TRBJ2-1 and V is TRBV15, with unresolved D. The CDR3 covers 15 residues. V shed 1 base and J shed 5 bases, with 12 bases lying between them. Germline V CDR1 and CDR2: LNHNV, YYDKDF (reference sequence). CDR3 residues: CATSRGSRTNNEQFF. CDR3 nucleotides: TGTGCCACCAGCAGAGGAAGTCGAACTAACAATGAGCAGTTCTTC.

There are a few counts of this clone. J is TRBJ2-7 and V is TRBV27; D call uncertain. The length of the CDR3 is 17 residues. With 0 bases removed from V and 2 bases from J, the gap between germline ends came to 17 bases. The V gene's germline CDR1 is MNHEY and CDR2 SMNVEV (reference sequence). DNA for the CDR3: TGTGCCAGCAGTTTATCGGAGTCAAGGATAAGGCCCTACGAGCAGTACTTC. It specifies CASSLSESRIRPYEQYF.

This chain links TRBV5-1 with TRBJ2-7, with 10 bases aligning to TRBD2. Germline loops: CDR1 SGHRS, CDR2 YFSETQ. The CDR3 length is 15 residues. J was trimmed by 2 bases and V by 5 bases; bases with no gene match: 7. CDR3 nucleotides: TGCGCCAGCAGGTTAACTAGCGGGGTGACCTACGAGCAGTACTTC. Translating gives CASRLTSGVTYEQYF.

This clone was detected many times. The rearrangement joins TRBV3-1 (or the pseudogene TRBV3-2) to TRBJ2-1, with D perhaps TRBD2 (5 bases). Trimming shortened V by 4 bases and J by 5 bases, and 12 bases separated the two germline ends. The CDR3 extends over 14 amino acids. Germline CDR1 LGHDT, CDR2 YNNKEL (reference sequence). The CDR3 loop reads CASSPEGSHNEQFF. In DNA form, the CDR3 reads TGTGCCAGCAGCCCCGAGGGTAGCCACAATGAGCAGTTCTTC.

The chain uses TRBV7-5 and TRBJ2-1; the table's D gene call, TRBD2, was not cross checked with the DNA. TRBV7-5 is given as a pseudogene. This CDR3 has 16 residues. This CDR3 is CARSRAGGGNYNEQFF. The CDR3 DNA sequence: TGTGCCAGAAGCCGAGCGGGAGGGGGTAACTACAATGAGCAGTTCTTC.

Concerning this clone itself: A much larger clone lies one base from this, so it may be a read error. V is TRBV7-2 and J is TRBJ2-7; 9 bases line up with TRBD1. V shed 4 bases and J 0 bases; nucleotides not matched to a gene: 1. Germline CDR1 is SGHTA and CDR2 is FQGNSA. This CDR3 is built from 14 residues. CDR3 coding DNA: TGTGCCAGCAGCTCGGGACAGGGCTCCTACGAGCAGTACTTC. This encodes CASSSGQGSYEQYF.

The CDR3 DNA sequence: TGTGCCAGCAGTTACTCGAGGGACAGGGGGAACACTGAAGCTTTCTTT. This gives the protein CASSYSRDRGNTEAFF. The chain is built from TRBV6-5 and TRBJ1-1, with 10 positions matching TRBD1. This CDR3 has 16 residues. Germline V CDR1 and CDR2: MNHEY, SVGAGI. With 0 bases clipped from V and 1 base from J, the junction kept 2 bases outside the gene matches.

The sample holds many counts of this clone. This chain joins TRBV6-6 and TRBJ2-7; tentative D call: TRBD2 (6 bases). This CDR3 comprises 12 residues. Trimming left V 6 bases short and J 6 bases short, with 12 bases between. Germline values: CDR1 MNHNY, CDR2 SVGAGI (reference sequence). The CDR3 nucleotides are TGTGCCAGCAGCGACCCCGGGGGCGAGCAGTACTTC. Translated, it gives CASSDPGGEQYF.

The V gene is TRBV30, the J gene TRBJ2-7; 7 bases fit TRBD1. J gave up 4 bases and V 2 bases, and 11 bases lay outside the gene matches. The CDR3 is 15 residues long. Germline values: CDR1 GTSNPN, CDR2 SVGIG (reference sequence). In DNA, the CDR3 is TGTGCCTGGAGTCGTCAATGGACAGGACCTTACGAGCAGTACTTC. Amino acids: CAWSRQWTGPYEQYF.

V and J are TRBV19 and TRBJ1-1, with D unresolved. The CDR3 has 13 residues. From germline, CDR1 is LNHDA and CDR2 SQIVND (reference sequence). The V gene lost 5 bases and the J gene lost 4 bases, with 11 bases spanning the gap. This CDR3 reads CASSPTRSTEAFF. CDR3 DNA: TGTGCCAGTAGTCCAACTAGGAGCACTGAAGCTTTCTTT.

To note about this clone: A much larger clone lies a single base off, so this may be a read error. The V and J genes are TRBV7-3 and TRBJ1-2, with TRBD1 identical over 10 bases. The CDR3 extends over 13 amino acids. V lost 4 bases, J lost 6 bases, and 2 bases stayed unmatched. Germline V lookup: CDR1 SGHTA, CDR2 FQGTGA. The chain's CDR3 is CASSSGTGDGYTF. The CDR3 DNA sequence: TGTGCCAGCAGCTCCGGGACAGGGGATGGCTACACCTTC.

This clone has just a few counts. V is TRBV5-6 and J is TRBJ2-2; 8 bases are a match to TRBD1. The V segment lost 0 bases and the J segment 5 bases; nucleotides outside the gene matches: 6. CDR3 length equals 16 residues. Germline-derived CDR1 and CDR2 are SGHDT and YYEEEE. This chain's CDR3 is CASSLDRGVMTGELFF. The CDR3 nucleotides read TGTGCCAGCAGCTTGGACAGGGGGGTAATGACCGGGGAGCTGTTTTTT.

Only one count was recorded for this clone. The chain joins TRBV27 to TRBJ2-1; no reliable D call. The CDR3 sequence is 15 residues long. From germline, CDR1 is MNHEY and CDR2 SMNVEV (reference sequence). V was shortened by 5 bases and J by 4 bases, with 15 bases between the two germline ends. This chain's CDR3 is CASSAENRVYNEQFF. DNA for the CDR3: TGTGCCAGCAGTGCTGAGAACCGGGTATACAATGAGCAGTTCTTC.

The chain has TRBV18 and TRBJ2-1, with a possible D match to TRBD2 (5 bases). Trimming pared 6 bases from V and 12 bases from J, leaving 12 bases between. The length of the CDR3 is 11 residues. The germline V gene encodes CDR1 KGHSH and CDR2 LQKENI. CDR3: CASSPGETQFF. The DNA of the CDR3 is TGTGCCAGCTCCCCCGGGGAAACGCAGTTCTTC.

The rearrangement joins TRBV10-3 to TRBJ2-7; maybe TRBD2 (5 bases). The CDR3 consists of 14 residues. Trimming took 2 bases from V and 1 from J, leaving 9 bases between them. The germline gives CDR1 ENHRY, CDR2 SYGVKD. In DNA form, the CDR3 reads TGTGCCATCAGTGAGACCGGGATTTCCTACGAGCAGTACTTC. It yields the protein CAISETGISYEQYF.

The V gene is TRBV10-3, the J gene TRBJ2-5; D may be TRBD2 (5 bases). V dropped 4 bases and J dropped 5 bases, with 17 bases sitting between them. The CDR3 extends over 15 amino acids. Germline V gene sequence: CDR1 ENHRY, CDR2 SYGVKD. The CDR3 DNA follows: TGTGCCATCAGTGCGGCTAGCAGTAACTCGGAGACCCAGTACTTC. It translates to CAISAASSNSETQYF.